These 15 T cell receptor beta chains were all obtained from the same sample, sequenced in a study of response to subunit inactivated influenza vaccine. Each CDR3 protein is one row after TCRdb ran MiXCR on the RT-PCR reads. The repertoire holds roughly 540,000 distinct CDR3 sequences, with 20% to 25% as singletons. The data also belong to a second study, concerning T cells expressing NK-cell markers. That report adds: Making the TCR beta cDNA relied on 5'RACE template switching with UMIs.

The material sequenced was CD4+ T cells sorted from PBMCs, taken 12 days after vaccination. The receptors shown here come from a man aged 50 to 59 who received an inactivated influenza vaccine.

The chain recombines TRBV7-3 with TRBJ1-4; 7 bases match TRBD1. The V segment lost 3 bases and the J segment 6 bases; nucleotides outside the gene matches: 7. The germline CDR1 and CDR2 sequences are SGHTA and FQGTGA. This CDR3 is 15 amino acids long. CDR3: CASSFPGQRYEKLFF. CDR3 coding DNA: TGTGCCAGCAGCTTCCCGGGACAGAGATATGAAAAACTGTTTTTT.

This clonotype was detected many times. The chain employs TRBV5-1 and TRBJ2-2, with D perhaps matching TRBD1 or TRBD2 (5 bases each). Looked up from germline, CDR1 is SGHRS and CDR2 is YFSETQ. Between the trimmed V and J ends, which lost 7 bases and 6 bases, there was a span of 19 bases. The CDR3 sequence is 15 residues long. The CDR3: CASYGTSLSAGELFF. The CDR3 DNA sequence: TGCGCCAGCTATGGGACCTCATTATCGGCCGGGGAGCTGTTTTTT.

A few counts support this clonotype. V usage is TRBV6-1 and J usage is TRBJ2-1, with 11 bases aligning to TRBD2. The ends lost 3 bases at V and 7 bases at J; junction bases unmatched: 2. Per germline, CDR1 MNHNS and CDR2 SASEGT. The CDR3 has 14 residues. The CDR3 nucleotides read TGTGCCAGCAGTGAGGGACTAGCGGTTAATGAGCAGTTCTTC. The encoded protein is CASSEGLAVNEQFF.

This clonotype has a count of ten or more. The chain is built from TRBV20-1 and TRBJ2-7; D perhaps matches TRBD1 (6 bases). The length of the CDR3 is 15 residues. CDR1 is DFQATT, CDR2 SNEGSKA, per germline (reference sequence). The V gene lost 0 bases and the J gene lost 4 bases, with 16 bases spanning the gap. CDR3 coding DNA: TGCAGTGCTAGAGACCTTCTTGGGACAACTTACGAGCAGTACTTC. Its protein is CSARDLLGTTYEQYF.

This clonotype appeared once. The chain links TRBV7-2 to TRBJ2-2; 8 nucleotides agree with TRBD2. Germline V gene sequence: CDR1 SGHTA, CDR2 FQGNSA. The CDR3 totals 15 residues. With 5 bases clipped from V and 6 bases from J, the junction kept 8 bases outside the gene matches. The CDR3 region has the DNA TGTGCCAGCAGCCCTTCGGGGGGGCTCTCCGGGGAGCTGTTTTTT. This codes for CASSPSGGLSGELFF.

Turning to this clonotype: A read error may produce the germline difference seen at one junction end. The V gene is TRBV7-7, the J gene TRBJ2-1; D is uncertain. CDR1 is SSHAT, CDR2 FNYEAQ, per germline (reference sequence). The CDR3 length is 13 residues. The CDR3 sequence is CASSIARASEQFF. CDR3 in DNA: TGTGCTAGCAGCATAGCTCGGGCGAGTGAGCAGTTCTTC.

This clonotype came up a few times. For the CDR3, the DNA is TGTGCCAGCAGTTCAATACCCGGGACTAGCGGGGGTTCTAGCACAGATACGCAGTATTTT. It encodes CASSSIPGTSGGSSTDTQYF. The genes are TRBV6-2 or TRBV6-3 and TRBJ2-3; 14 bases are a match to TRBD2. V lost 4 bases to trimming and J lost 0 bases; unmatched junction nucleotides: 12. CDR1 and CDR2 (germline): MNHEY, SVGEGT. CDR3 size: 20 residues.

About this clonotype itself: The junction shows a germline mismatch at one end, possibly a read error. The chain uses TRBV15 and TRBJ1-4; 7 bases are shared with TRBD1. Looked up from germline, CDR1 is LNHNV and CDR2 is YYDKDF (reference sequence). The CDR3 covers 13 residues. The CDR3 DNA is TGTGCCTCCAGCAGGGACAGTAATGAAAAACTGTTTTTT. This gives the protein CASSRDSNEKLFF.

V and J are TRBV20-1 and TRBJ2-5; D is uncertain. CDR3 length: 15 amino acids. The V gene lost 6 bases and the J gene lost 1 base, with 18 bases spanning the gap. CDR1 and CDR2 from the germline V gene are DFQATT and SNEGSKA (reference sequence). As DNA, the CDR3 is TGCAGTGCCAAACCGCCCCTCGGATCCCAAGAGACCCAGTACTTC. This sequence encodes CSAKPPLGSQETQYF.

The rearrangement joins TRBV10-2 to TRBJ2-7; TRBD1 might be the D (6 bases). The CDR3 runs to 12 residues. CDR1 is WSHSY, CDR2 SAAADI, per germline. V lost 6 bases to trimming and J lost 7 bases, with 13 bases between them. CDR3 nucleotides: TGCGCCAGCAGCGACACAGGGAGAGAGCAGTACTTC. Residues: CASSDTGREQYF.

This chain joins TRBV19 and TRBJ2-4, with a possible D match to TRBD1 (6 bases). The germline V gene encodes CDR1 LNHDA and CDR2 SQIVND (reference sequence). V was clipped by 6 bases and J by 1 base, with 22 bases between them. There are 18 residues in the CDR3. DNA of the CDR3: TGTGCCAGTAGCATCCCCGACAGGTCTCGTTGGGCCAAAAACATTCAGTACTTC. Its protein product is CASSIPDRSRWAKNIQYF.

The chain couples TRBV5-1 to TRBJ2-7, with D possibly matching TRBD2 (5 bases). The length of the CDR3 is 15 residues. V lost 1 base to trimming and J lost 2 bases, with 13 bases between them. Germline V gene data show CDR1 as SGHRS and CDR2 as YFSETQ. The CDR3 sequence: CASSLFPGKAYEQYF. In DNA form, the CDR3 reads TGCGCCAGCAGCTTGTTCCCGGGGAAGGCCTACGAGCAGTACTTC.

The rearrangement joins TRBV2 to TRBJ1-1; a weak D match, TRBD1 (6 bases). The CDR3 runs to 14 residues. Deletions cut 7 bases from V and 2 bases from J, with 14 bases between. CDR1 is SNHLY and CDR2 is FYNNEI in the germline V gene. The CDR3 DNA reads as TGTGCCAGCACTCATCGGACAGCCAACACTGAAGCTTTCTTT. Protein product: CASTHRTANTEAFF. The full variable domain, rest sourced from reference TRBV2 and TRBJ1-1, is EPEVTQTPSHQVTQMGQEVILRCVPISNHLYFYWYRQILGQKVEFLVSFYNNEISEKSEIFDDQFSVERPDGSNFTLKIRSTKLEDSAMYFCASTHRTANTEAFFGQGTRLTVV.

The chain recombines TRBV11-3 with TRBJ2-7; 11 bases line up with TRBD1. Germline trimming cut 1 base from V and 6 bases from J; bases unmatched to any gene: 2. The germline gives CDR1 SGHNT, CDR2 YENEEA. The CDR3 runs to 14 residues. The CDR3 bases are TGTGCCAGCAGCTTAGGGACAGGGGGCGTCGAGCAGTACTTC. Amino acids: CASSLGTGGVEQYF.

This clonotype was seen many times. This rearrangement joins TRBV5-5 to TRBJ2-2, with no clear D. Trimming shortened V by 2 bases and J by 2 bases, and 10 bases separated the two germline ends. The CDR3 is made up of 15 amino acids. Germline assignment: CDR1 SGHKS and CDR2 YYEKEE (reference sequence). The CDR3 DNA sequence: TGTGCCAGCAGCTTTATTGCCGGTAACACCGGGGAGCTGTTTTTT. Its translation: CASSFIAGNTGELFF.